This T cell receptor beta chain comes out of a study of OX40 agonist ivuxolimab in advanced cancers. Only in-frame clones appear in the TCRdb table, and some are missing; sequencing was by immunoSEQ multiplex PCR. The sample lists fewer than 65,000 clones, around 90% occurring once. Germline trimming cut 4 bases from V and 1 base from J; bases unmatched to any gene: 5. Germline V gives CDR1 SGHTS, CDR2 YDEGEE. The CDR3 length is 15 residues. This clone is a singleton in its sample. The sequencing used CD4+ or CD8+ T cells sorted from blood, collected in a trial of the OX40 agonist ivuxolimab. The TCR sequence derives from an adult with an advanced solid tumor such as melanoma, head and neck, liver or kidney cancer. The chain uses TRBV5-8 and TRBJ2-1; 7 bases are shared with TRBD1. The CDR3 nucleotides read TGTGCCAGCAGCCTAAGGGACAGTTCCTACAATGAGCAGTTCTTC. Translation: CASSLRDSSYNEQFF.